This passage covers 5 T cell receptor beta chains from one sample sequenced in a study of multiple sclerosis patients with progressive multifocal leukoencephalopathy. Sequencing used immunoSEQ multiplex PCR; TCRdb keeps in-frame clones, though not all of them. The sample has roughly 29,000 clones; around 90% are singletons. Time point specified: less than 15 months of natalizumab therapy. Here the sequenced sample was PBMCs, taken from a patient treated with natalizumab. The receptor source for this set is a human donor with multiple sclerosis.

The chain carries TRBV30 and TRBJ1-1; D unresolved. The CDR3 covers 12 residues. Trimming took off 4 bases at V and 0 bases at J, with 6 bases between the two ends. Germline CDR1 reads GTSNPN; CDR2 reads SVGIG (reference sequence). The CDR3 loop is CAWIKMNTEAFF. The CDR3 DNA sequence: TGTGCCTGGATTAAAATGAACACTGAAGCTTTCTTT.

J is TRBJ1-4 and V is TRBV6-5, with D tentatively TRBD1 (5 bases). The CDR3 spans 14 residues. Germline values: CDR1 MNHEY, CDR2 SVGAGI. V shed 5 bases and J shed 7 bases, with 14 bases lying between them. The CDR3, as DNA: TGTGCCAGCAGTCCCGGGGCCCTGGGTGAAAAACTGTTTTTT. This encodes CASSPGALGEKLFF.

The rearrangement links TRBV18 to TRBJ2-5; the match to TRBD1 covers 8 bases. The DNA end is a closer match to TRBJ2-7, so the J assignment may be wrong. The germline V gene has CDR1 KGHSH and CDR2 LQKENI. The CDR3 extends over 15 amino acids. DNA for the CDR3: TGTGCCAGCTCACCACCGGGACAGGTCTCTCGCGAGCAGTACTTC. Residues: CASSPPGQVSREQYF.

V gene TRBV2 combines with J gene TRBJ1-1; D not certain. The CDR3 covers 13 residues. V was pared by 6 bases and J by 1 base, with 9 bases between. Germline V gene lookup returns CDR1 SNHLY and CDR2 FYNNEI. The CDR3 sequence: CASSQIGNTEAFF. CDR3 DNA sequence: TGTGCCAGCAGCCAAATAGGGAACACTGAAGCTTTCTTT. Looking up the rest from reference TRBV2 and TRBJ1-1 gives the full variable domain: EPEVTQTPSHQVTQMGQEVILRCVPISNHLYFYWYRQILGQKVEFLVSFYNNEISEKSEIFDDQFSVERPDGSNFTLKIRSTKLEDSAMYFCASSQIGNTEAFFGQGTRLTVV.

This chain links TRBV4-1 with TRBJ2-2; 9 bases agree with TRBD1. V dropped 1 base and J dropped 1; count of bases not matched to a gene: 4. Germline CDR1 is MGHRA and CDR2 is YSYEKL. The length of the CDR3 is 17 residues. The CDR3 DNA follows: TGCGCCAGCAGCCAAGTGGGGACAGGGCGGAACACCGGGGAGCTGTTTTTT. It specifies CASSQVGTGRNTGELFF.